This TCR beta chain was recovered during a study of CD8 T cells in Susac syndrome. An amount of RNA that ranged from 0.5 to 1 ug was reverse transcribed with random hexamers. The immunoSEQ assay covered 54 Vbeta and 13 Jbeta segments for CDR3. In TCRdb, the immunoSEQ multiplex PCR reads were re-called with MiXCR into one record per CDR3 protein. Seen here are about 250,000 distinct CDR3 sequences, 90% to 95% observed once, and the top ten hold 0.065% to 0.075%. Sequencing of TCR beta covered CD8+ and CD4+ T cells obtained from blood. The multiple sclerosis controls, all treatment-naive patients, had relapsing-remitting disease that was stable or active. TEMRA cells were FACS-enriched, with CD8+ and CD4+ T cells isolated negatively. V lost 3 bases, J lost 3 bases, and 4 bases stayed unmatched. CDR3 length equals 14 residues. The germline gives CDR1 SNHLY, CDR2 FYNNEI.

The chain employs TRBV2 and TRBJ2-7; TRBD2 matches at 8 bases. Sequences were obtained from CD4+ T cells from PBMCs. This receptor was obtained from a human donor with multiple sclerosis. As DNA, the CDR3 is TGTGCCAGCAGTGAGCGGGGGGCCTTCTACGAGCAGTACTTC. Protein: CASSERGAFYEQYF. Complete variable domain (other parts from reference TRBV2 and TRBJ2-7): EPEVTQTPSHQVTQMGQEVILRCVPISNHLYFYWYRQILGQKVEFLVSFYNNEISEKSEIFDDQFSVERPDGSNFTLKIRSTKLEDSAMYFCASSERGAFYEQYFGPGTRLTVT.